This T cell receptor (beta chain) was sequenced during a study of post-analysis software for immune sequencing data. In the study overall: Recorded subtypes: relapsing-remitting, secondary progressive, progressive-relapsing; some patients unannotated.

Worth noting for this clonotype: Its antigen is not identified.

General study points: The study found significantly lower normalized Chao1 diversity in multiple sclerosis patients than in controls.

Researchers reported that TCR beta cDNA libraries carried unique molecular identifiers. Input of roughly 0.85 to 11 million T cells yielded hundreds of thousands of cDNA molecules. Each CDR3 protein is one row after TCRdb ran MiXCR on the PCR reads. Altogether roughly 540,000 distinct CDR3 sequences are present, 34% being singletons, with the ten largest covering around 6%. The source of this sequence is a girl aged 2-17 years with multiple sclerosis. Material: blood.

CDR3 region: CASSLSGASYNSPLHF. For the CDR3, the DNA is TGTGCCAGCAGTTTATCGGGGGCTTCCTATAATTCACCCCTCCACTTT. The V call is TRBV28, the J call TRBJ1-6; possibly TRBD1 for D (6 bases). Germline V gene sequence: CDR1 MDHEN, CDR2 SYDVKM. This CDR3 spans 16 amino acids. Between the trimmed V and J ends, which lost 1 base and 1 base, there was a span of 8 bases.